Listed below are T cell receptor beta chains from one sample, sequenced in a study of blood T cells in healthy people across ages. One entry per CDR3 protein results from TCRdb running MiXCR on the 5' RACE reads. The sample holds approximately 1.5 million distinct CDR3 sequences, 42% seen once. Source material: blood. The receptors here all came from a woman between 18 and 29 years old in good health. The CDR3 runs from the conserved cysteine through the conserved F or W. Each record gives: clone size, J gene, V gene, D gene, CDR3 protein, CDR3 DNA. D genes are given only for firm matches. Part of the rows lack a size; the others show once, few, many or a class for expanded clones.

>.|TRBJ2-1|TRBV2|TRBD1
CASEIRQGSYYNEQFF
TGTGCCAGCGAAATCAGACAGGGGTCATATTACAATGAGCAGTTCTTC
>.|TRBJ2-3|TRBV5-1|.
CASSSAPQGPDTQYF
TGCGCCAGCAGCTCGGCACCACAGGGCCCGGATACGCAGTATTTT
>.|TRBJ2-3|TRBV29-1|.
CSVSGALGDTQYF
TGCAGCGTATCCGGGGCCCTCGGAGATACGCAGTATTTT
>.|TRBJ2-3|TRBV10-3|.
CAISAQVTDTQYF
TGTGCCATCAGTGCCCAAGTTACAGATACGCAGTATTTT
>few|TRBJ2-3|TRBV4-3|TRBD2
CASSQDRAGGEDTQYF
TGCGCCAGCAGCCAAGACCGAGCGGGGGGAGAAGATACGCAGTATTTT
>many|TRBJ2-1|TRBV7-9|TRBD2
CASKKASGAYNEQFF
TGTGCCAGCAAGAAGGCTAGCGGGGCATACAATGAGCAGTTCTTC
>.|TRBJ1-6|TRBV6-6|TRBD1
CATYRGNSPLHF
TGTGCCACCTACAGGGGGAATTCACCCCTCCACTTT
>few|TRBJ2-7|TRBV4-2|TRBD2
CASSQVAGLAAYEQYF
TGTGCCAGCAGCCAAGTTGCCGGACTAGCGGCTTACGAGCAGTACTTC
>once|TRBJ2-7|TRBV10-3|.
CAISERNGNYEQYF
TGTGCCATCAGTGAACGGAACGGCAACTACGAGCAGTACTTC
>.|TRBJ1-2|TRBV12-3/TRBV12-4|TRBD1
CACSRGQGNYGYTF
TGTGCCTGCAGCCGAGGACAGGGAAACTATGGCTACACCTTC
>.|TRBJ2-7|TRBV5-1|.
CASSLVGVKVYEQYF
TGCGCCAGCAGCTTGGTTGGGGTGAAGGTCTACGAGCAGTACTTC
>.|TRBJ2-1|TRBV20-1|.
CSAKAPGGDNEQFF
TGCAGTGCTAAGGCCCCGGGTGGGGACAATGAGCAGTTCTTC
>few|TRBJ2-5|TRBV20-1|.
CSARVRVETQYF
TGCAGTGCCAGAGTTAGGGTAGAGACCCAGTACTTC
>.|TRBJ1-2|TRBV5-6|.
CASSWWVNYGYTF
TGTGCCAGCAGCTGGTGGGTTAACTATGGCTACACCTTC
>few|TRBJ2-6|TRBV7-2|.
CASSLETNVLTF
TGTGCCAGCAGCTTAGAGACAAACGTCCTGACTTTC
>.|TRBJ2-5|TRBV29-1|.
CSVSGRQKETQYF
TGCAGCGTTTCTGGACGTCAGAAAGAGACCCAGTACTTC
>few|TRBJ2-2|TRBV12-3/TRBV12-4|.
CASSLLGPTNTGELFF
TGTGCCAGCAGTTTATTGGGACCGACGAACACCGGGGAGCTGTTTTTT
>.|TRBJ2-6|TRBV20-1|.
CSARPDTGANVLTF
TGCAGTGCTAGGCCGGATACTGGGGCCAACGTCCTGACTTTC
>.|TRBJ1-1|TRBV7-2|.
CASTPDSQARNTEAFF
TGTGCCAGCACCCCAGACTCACAGGCCCGGAACACTGAAGCTTTCTTT
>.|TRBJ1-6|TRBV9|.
CACSETTTDSPLHF
TGTGCCTGCAGTGAGACAACCACGGATTCACCCCTCCACTTT
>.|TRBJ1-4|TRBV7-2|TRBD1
CASSLGAGQPFEKLFF
TGTGCCAGCAGCTTAGGTGCGGGACAGCCTTTTGAAAAACTGTTTTTT
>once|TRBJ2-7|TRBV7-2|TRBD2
CASSLGPAGGEQYF
TGTGCCAGCAGCTTAGGTCCAGCGGGAGGCGAGCAGTACTTC
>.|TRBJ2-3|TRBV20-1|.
CSARRATGESTDTQYF
TGCAGTGCTAGAAGGGCGACGGGGGAAAGCACAGATACGCAGTATTTT
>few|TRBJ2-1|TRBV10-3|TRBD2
CAISPAQAGGRGEQVF
TGTGCCATCAGCCCCGCCCAAGCGGGGGGGCGGGGTGAGCAGGTCTTC
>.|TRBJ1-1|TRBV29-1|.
CSVEEGFVGAEAFF
TGCAGCGTTGAAGAAGGATTCGTGGGGGCTGAAGCTTTCTTT
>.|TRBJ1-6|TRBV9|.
CASSPSGNYNSPLHF
TGTGCCAGCAGCCCCTCCGGGAACTATAATTCACCCCTCCACTTT
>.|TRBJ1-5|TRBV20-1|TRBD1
CSAGLHRGPQHF
TGCAGTGCTGGACTTCACAGGGGGCCCCAGCATTTT
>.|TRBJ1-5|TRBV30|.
CAWSVPARGNQPQHF
TGTGCCTGGAGTGTACCTGCCAGGGGCAATCAGCCCCAGCATTTT
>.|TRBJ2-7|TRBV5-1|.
CASRPGTYDSYEQYF
TGCGCCAGCAGGCCCGGGACGTATGACTCCTACGAGCAGTACTTC
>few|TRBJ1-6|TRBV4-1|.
CASSLSWQFLSSYNSPLHF
TGCGCCAGCAGCCTCAGCTGGCAGTTCTTGAGCTCCTATAATTCACCCCTCCACTTT
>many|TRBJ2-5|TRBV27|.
CASSWGLQETQYF
TGTGCCAGCAGTTGGGGACTCCAAGAGACCCAGTACTTC